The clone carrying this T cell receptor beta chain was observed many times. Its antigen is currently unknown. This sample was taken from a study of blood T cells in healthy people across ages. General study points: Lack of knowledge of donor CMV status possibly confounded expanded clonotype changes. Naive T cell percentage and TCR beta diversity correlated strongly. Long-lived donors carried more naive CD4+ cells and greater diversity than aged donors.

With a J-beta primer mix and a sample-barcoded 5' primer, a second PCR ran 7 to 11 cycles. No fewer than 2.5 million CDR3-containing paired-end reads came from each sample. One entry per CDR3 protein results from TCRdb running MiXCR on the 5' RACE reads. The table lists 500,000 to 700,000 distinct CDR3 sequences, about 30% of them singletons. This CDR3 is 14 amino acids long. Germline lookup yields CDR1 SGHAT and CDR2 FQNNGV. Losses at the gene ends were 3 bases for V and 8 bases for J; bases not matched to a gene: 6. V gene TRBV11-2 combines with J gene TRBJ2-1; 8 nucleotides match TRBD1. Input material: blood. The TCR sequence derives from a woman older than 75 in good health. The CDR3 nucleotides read TGTGCCAGCAGCTTCGACAGGGGCAGGGATGAGCAGTTCTTC. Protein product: CASSFDRGRDEQFF. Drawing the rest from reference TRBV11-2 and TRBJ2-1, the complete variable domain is EAGVAQSPRYKIIEKRQSVAFWCNPISGHATLYWYQQILGQGPKLLIQFQNNGVVDDSQLPKDRFSAERLKGVDSTLKIQPAKLEDSAVYLCASSFDRGRDEQFFGPGTRLTVL.